This T cell receptor beta chain was retrieved from a study of blood T cells in healthy people across ages. Primers used in a second PCR of roughly 7 to 12 cycles were a sample-barcoded 5' primer and a J-beta primer mix. A template-switch adaptor with 12 random nucleotides tagged each cDNA molecule. TCRdb itself ran the 5' RACE reads through MiXCR, one entry per CDR3 protein. Of roughly 720,000 distinct CDR3 sequences listed, approximately 53% were seen once; the top ten hold approximately 41%. Germline CDR1 DFQATT, CDR2 SNEGSKA (reference sequence). The CDR3 length is 13 residues. V was trimmed by 5 bases and J by 0 bases, leaving 10 bases between them. For this clonotype: Its antigen is as yet unknown.

Each sample yielded at least 6 million isolated PBMCs. Whole-study results and caveats: In older individuals, TCR beta diversity per million T cells was lower, falling roughly linearly with age. PBMCs went unsorted, and a conclusive naive versus antigen-experienced comparison was therefore prevented.

The TCR originated in a man aged 80 or over in good health. Input material: blood. The V call is TRBV20-1, the J call TRBJ1-1, with no clear D. The CDR3 region is CSAVQLMNTEAFF. The CDR3, as DNA: TGCAGTGCTGTACAGTTAATGAACACTGAAGCTTTCTTT.